This T cell receptor beta chain comes out of a study of cytomegalovirus exposure and HLA in healthy donors. Study-wide context: Earlier, 110 million or so unique TCR beta sequences were recovered from 200 million or so T cells by an analysis. Samples from HLA-typed donors yielded about 85 million unique TCRs in an early data release. Study-wide points: The sole available immune exposure information was CMV serostatus.

This clone was found a few times. Antigen: not known. PCR involved 60 Vbeta and 13 Jbeta primers. Original analysis: Roughly 11 million shared chains were among the approximately 82 million unique TCR beta chains that a later analysis counted. Assay: immunoSEQ multiplex PCR; the TCRdb copy retains only in-frame clones and omits some. D and trimming come from the DNA, and the V and J calls and clone size come from that table. The sample carries about 110,000 clones, 82% recorded once. V shed 4 bases and J shed 3 bases, with 4 bases lying between them. CDR1 and CDR2 from the germline V gene are SGHAT and FQNNGV. The CDR3 spans 11 residues.

The chain has TRBV11-2 and TRBJ2-7; no clear D gene. Sequencing was carried out using PBMCs. This TCR was recovered from a man between 45 and 60 years old in good health and CMV-seronegative. The CDR3 sequence: CASSYNYEQYF. Here the CDR3 DNA reads TGTGCCAGCAGCTATAACTACGAGCAGTACTTC.